This passage covers 4 T cell receptor beta chains from one sample sequenced in a study of regulatory T cells in long-lasting Graves disease. The sample's time point: newly diagnosed GD, antithyroid drugs for less than 3 months. RNA from PBMCs was the source of the TCR library. Researchers made TCR beta libraries by using iRepertoire HTBI primers and running Arm-PCR on CDR3 regions. Via MiXCR, TCRdb re-called the multiplex PCR reads, giving one row per CDR3 protein. The data contain approximately 350,000 distinct CDR3 sequences, roughly 17% of them singletons. Separately, the same data were catalogued under a study of T cells in Graves' hyperthyroidism and ophthalmopathy.

The sample here was peripheral blood mononuclear cells (PBMCs), taken at new diagnosis, from a patient treated with antithyroid drugs. These receptors all come from a man aged 40-55 years with Graves disease.

This clonotype was seen at least ten times. The CDR3 is CASSLATGVNTEAFF. Here the CDR3 DNA reads TGTGCCAGCAGTTTGGCGACAGGGGTGAACACTGAAGCTTTCTTT. The rearrangement joins TRBV12-3 or TRBV12-4 to TRBJ1-1; 8 bases are shared with TRBD1. The CDR3 length is 15 residues. V lost 3 bases, J lost 0 bases, and 3 bases stayed unmatched.

This clonotype was observed a few times. The rearrangement links TRBV12-3 or TRBV12-4 to TRBJ1-5; D is ambiguous. The CDR3 loop spans 13 amino acids. V shed 3 bases and J shed 5 bases, with 8 bases lying between them. The CDR3 DNA is TGTGCCAGCAGTTTGGGCAGGCATCAGCCCCAGCATTTT. It codes for CASSLGRHQPQHF.

The table lists this clonotype with a few counts. The CDR3 bases are TGTGCCACCAGCAGCCAGAGGGTCTACGAGCAGTACTTC. Its protein is CATSSQRVYEQYF. The rearrangement joins TRBV15 to TRBJ2-7, with a weak D call TRBD2 (5 bases). Trimming cost V 3 bases and J 3 bases, with 9 bases left between them. The germline CDR1 and CDR2 sequences are LNHNV and YYDKDF (reference sequence). The CDR3 spans 13 residues.

This clonotype was observed at least ten times. J is TRBJ1-5 and V is TRBV20-1; TRBD1 matches at 7 bases. The CDR3 is 14 residues long. The germline gives CDR1 DFQATT, CDR2 SNEGSKA (reference sequence). J lost 0 bases, V lost 6 bases, and 5 bases had no gene match. CDR3 coding DNA: TGCAGTGCAATGGGACAGAATAGCAATCAGCCCCAGCATTTT. Residues: CSAMGQNSNQPQHF.